These 27 T cell receptor beta chains were all obtained from the same sample, sequenced in a study of blood T cells in healthy people across ages. With a J-beta primer mix and a sample-barcoded 5' primer, a second PCR ran 7 to 11 cycles. From the 5' RACE reads, TCRdb called clonotypes with MiXCR, one entry per CDR3 protein. The sample gives about 680,000 distinct CDR3 sequences, around half of which show up once; around a third is in the top ten. Sequencing used blood. These receptor sequences come from a woman in her fifties or sixties in good health.

This clonotype was counted between two and nine times. The chain is built from TRBV5-1 and TRBJ1-2; D gene uncertain. V lost 0 bases, J lost 6 bases, and 18 bases lay in between. The CDR3 is made up of 16 amino acids. Per the germline V gene, CDR1 is SGHRS and CDR2 is YFSETQ. CDR3 nucleotides: TGCGCCAGCAGCTTGGTACTAACAGCCGACCCCGATGGCTACACCTTC. This sequence encodes CASSLVLTADPDGYTF.

This clonotype has more than one count but fewer than ten. This chain links TRBV28 with TRBJ2-4; unclear D gene. The end of the DNA aligns better with TRBJ2-7, so the J call may be wrong. The CDR3 consists of 14 residues. CDR1 MDHEN and CDR2 SYDVKM come from the germline V gene. Here the CDR3 DNA reads TGTGCCAGCAGAAGGCCTGCCTCGGGTCACGAGCAGTACTTC. Encoded protein: CASRRPASGHEQYF.

This clonotype was observed a handful of times. The CDR3 here is CASSKAGRRVNTEAFF. CDR3 sequence (DNA): TGTGCCAGCAGTAAAGCCGGGAGAAGAGTGAACACTGAAGCTTTCTTT. The chain links TRBV28 to TRBJ1-1; D call uncertain. The CDR3 is 16 amino acids. Germline assignment: CDR1 MDHEN and CDR2 SYDVKM. Trimming took off 5 bases at V and 0 bases at J, with 16 bases between the two ends.

This sequence joins TRBV20-1 and TRBJ2-5, with TRBD2 as a possible D gene (5 bases). Germline CDR1 and CDR2: DFQATT and SNEGSKA (reference sequence). The CDR3 sequence is 11 residues long. V was pared by 6 bases and J by 11 bases, with 16 bases between. The CDR3 loop is CSAPQLGEQYF. The CDR3 nucleotides are TGCAGTGCCCCCCAGCTGGGAGAGCAGTACTTC.

This clonotype was seen a handful of times. The V gene is TRBV20-1, the J gene TRBJ2-7, with 9 bases fitting TRBD1. The CDR3 is 14 amino acids. The germline V gene has CDR1 DFQATT and CDR2 SNEGSKA (reference sequence). V shed 6 bases and J 3 bases; nucleotides not matched to a gene: 9. The CDR3: CSAKPGQGGYEQYF. In DNA form, the CDR3 reads TGCAGTGCCAAACCGGGACAGGGCGGCTACGAGCAGTACTTC.

The gene calls are TRBV29-1 and TRBJ2-3; D might be TRBD2 (6 bases). V lost 7 bases, J lost 1 base, and 15 bases lay in between. Germline V gives CDR1 SQVTM, CDR2 ANQGSEA. The CDR3 length is 14 residues. The CDR3 DNA reads as TGCAGCGCCCCGGGGGTTGAGGGCACAGATACGCAGTATTTT. Its protein product is CSAPGVEGTDTQYF.

This clonotype was counted once. The chain employs TRBV18 and TRBJ2-7; a possible D gene is TRBD1 (8 bases). The end of the DNA is better explained by TRBJ2-5, so the J call may be wrong. Germline CDR1 is KGHSH and CDR2 is LQKENI. The CDR3 has 14 amino acids. CDR3 protein: CASSPDRGGQTQYF. As DNA, the CDR3 is TGTGCCAGCTCACCAGACAGGGGAGGGCAGACCCAGTACTTC.

The rearrangement joins TRBV28 to TRBJ2-2; 10 bases map to TRBD1. The length of the CDR3 is 17 residues. V trimming: 3 bases; J trimming: 4 bases; junction bases outside the gene matches: 8. Germline V gene sequence: CDR1 MDHEN, CDR2 SYDVKM. Written as DNA, the CDR3 is TGTGCCAGCAGTTTTGACCTTCGGACAGGGGGCACCGGGGAGCTGTTTTTT. Translation gives CASSFDLRTGGTGELFF. Looking up the rest from reference TRBV28 and TRBJ2-2 gives the full variable domain: DVKVTQSSRYLVKRTGEKVFLECVQDMDHENMFWYRQDPGLGLRLIYFSYDVKMKEKGDIPEGYSVSREKKERFSLILESASTNQTSMYLCASSFDLRTGGTGELFFGEGSRLTVL.

The genes are TRBV11-1 and TRBJ1-1, with 8 nucleotides matching TRBD1. This CDR3 is 13 amino acids long. The V segment lost 6 bases and the J segment 9 bases; nucleotides outside the gene matches: 9. Germline V CDR1 and CDR2: SGHAT, FQDESV (reference sequence). The CDR3: CASRPTGERQAFF. Written as DNA, the CDR3 is TGTGCCAGCAGGCCGACAGGGGAGAGGCAAGCTTTCTTT.

This chain uses TRBV12-3 or TRBV12-4 with TRBJ2-3; the D is unclear. V was pared by 5 bases and J by 4 bases, with 10 bases between. This CDR3 contains 13 residues. The CDR3 DNA is TGTGCCAGCAGTAGATTAGGATCAGATACGCAGTATTTT. Amino acids: CASSRLGSDTQYF.

This clonotype was recorded only once. The rearrangement joins TRBV9 to TRBJ2-1; D may be TRBD2 (5 bases). This CDR3 comprises 20 residues. Trimming removed 3 bases from V and 0 bases from J, with 25 bases in between. The germline V gene has CDR1 SGDLS and CDR2 YYNGEE. CDR3 amino acids: CASSAPPKTKSGPSYNEQFF. DNA for the CDR3: TGTGCCAGCAGCGCCCCACCAAAAACTAAGAGCGGCCCCTCCTACAATGAGCAGTTCTTC.

This clonotype was detected only a few times. The chain combines TRBV5-1 with TRBJ2-3; 10 bases are shared with TRBD2. The CDR3 contains 16 residues. Germline-derived CDR1 and CDR2 are SGHRS and YFSETQ. The J segment lost 5 bases and the V segment lost 5 bases, leaving 11 bases of the junction unmatched. In DNA form, the CDR3 reads TGCGCCAGCAGGGTTCGTCCTAGCGGGAGTAAAGATACGCAGTATTTT. This sequence encodes CASRVRPSGSKDTQYF.

This clonotype has just a few counts. This chain connects TRBV29-1 to TRBJ2-7, with no clear D. Germline lookup yields CDR1 SQVTM and CDR2 ANQGSEA. V lost 1 base and J lost 5, with 9 bases in between. The CDR3 is 12 amino acids. The CDR3 loop reads CSVEVALDEQYF. CDR3 DNA sequence: TGCAGCGTTGAAGTGGCGTTAGACGAGCAGTACTTC.

J is TRBJ2-3 and V is TRBV24-1, with 7 bases matching TRBD2. This CDR3 has 14 amino acids. CDR1 is KGHDR and CDR2 is SFDVKD in the germline V gene. V shed 5 bases, J shed 4 bases, and the junction held 5 bases outside the gene matches. Here the CDR3 reads CATSVAGAADTQYF. The CDR3 DNA reads as TGTGCCACCAGTGTCGCGGGAGCCGCAGATACGCAGTATTTT.

Worth noting for this clonotype: Being one base from a much bigger clone, this may be a read error. V usage is TRBV5-1 and J usage is TRBJ2-1; the D gene is possibly TRBD2 (5 bases). The CDR3 covers 15 residues. The germline CDR1 and CDR2 sequences are SGHRS and YFSETQ. The CDR3 DNA reads as TGCGCCAGCAGCTTGGCCTTCGGGAAAGGGAATGGGCAGTTCTTC. Encoded protein: CASSLAFGKGNGQFF.

This chain links TRBV20-1 with TRBJ2-4; 11 bases are shared with TRBD2. The CDR3 is 15 amino acids. CDR1 DFQATT and CDR2 SNEGSKA come from the germline V gene (reference sequence). V shed 2 bases, J shed 13 bases, and the junction held 13 bases outside the gene matches. The CDR3 nucleotides are TGCAGTGCTAGATGGACTAGCGGGCTGGTCAGAGAGCAGTACTTC. Protein sequence: CSARWTSGLVREQYF.

The chain carries TRBV12-3 or TRBV12-4 and TRBJ2-3; D is uncertain. V was shortened by 1 base and J by 1 base, with 9 bases between the two germline ends. The CDR3 contains 15 residues. The CDR3 nucleotides are TGTGCCAGCAGTTTAGGGAGAAGCGGCACAGATACGCAGTATTTT. This encodes CASSLGRSGTDTQYF.

The rearrangement joins TRBV18 to TRBJ2-7; 7 bases map to TRBD2. The V gene end was trimmed by 1 base and the J gene end by 6 bases; junction bases not matched to a gene: 6. There are 14 residues in the CDR3. Germline V lookup: CDR1 KGHSH, CDR2 LQKENI. The CDR3 DNA reads TGTGCCAGCTCACCACAGCGGGGACTCGGCGAGCAGTACTTC. Translated: CASSPQRGLGEQYF.

The chain carries TRBV3-1 and TRBJ1-2; 9 bases fit TRBD1. This CDR3 contains 17 residues. V dropped 0 bases and J dropped 5; count of bases not matched to a gene: 10. Germline V CDR1 and CDR2: LGHDT, YNNKEL (reference sequence). CDR3 in amino acids: CASSQEPLDRGNYGYTF. The CDR3 DNA reads as TGTGCCAGCAGCCAAGAACCTCTGGACAGGGGTAATTATGGCTACACCTTC.

This clonotype was detected a few times. The chain carries TRBV4-3 and TRBJ2-1; D perhaps matches TRBD1 (6 bases). Near its end, the DNA agrees better with TRBJ2-7, so the J call may be wrong. In germline, CDR1 is LGHNA, CDR2 YSLEER. The CDR3 is 16 residues long. This CDR3 is CASSQDGAGVYNEQYF. The CDR3 DNA reads as TGCGCCAGCAGCCAAGATGGGGCAGGGGTCTACAATGAGCAGTACTTC.

The chain is built from TRBV6-1 and TRBJ2-5; 11 nucleotides agree with TRBD2. Judging by the DNA end, TRBJ2-7 fits better; the J call may be wrong. The CDR3 contains 15 residues. The germline V gene encodes CDR1 MNHNS and CDR2 SASEGT. Here the CDR3 DNA reads TGTGCCAGCAGTGTGTCGGGACTAGCGGTTTACGAGCAGTACTTC. Translating it yields CASSVSGLAVYEQYF.

This chain links TRBV27 with TRBJ2-2; 10 bases line up with TRBD2. The V gene end was trimmed by 3 bases and the J gene end by 4 bases; junction bases not matched to a gene: 2. Germline loops: CDR1 MNHEY, CDR2 SMNVEV (reference sequence). The CDR3 is 15 residues long. The CDR3 sequence: CASSFWTSGTGELFF. CDR3 nucleotides: TGTGCCAGCAGTTTCTGGACTAGCGGCACCGGGGAGCTGTTTTTT.

This chain links TRBV29-1 with TRBJ2-1, with a tentative D call TRBD2 (7 bases). CDR3 length: 13 amino acids. The V gene lost 8 bases and the J gene lost 6 bases, with 17 bases spanning the gap. Germline CDR1 and CDR2: SQVTM and ANQGSEA. In DNA form, the CDR3 reads TGCAGCTCCGGGAGGCAGGGGATCAATGAGCAGTTCTTC. It is translated as CSSGRQGINEQFF.

There are a few counts of this clonotype. The chain combines TRBV20-1 with TRBJ1-4, with 10 bases matching TRBD1. The CDR3 contains 14 residues. The germline V gene has CDR1 DFQATT and CDR2 SNEGSKA (reference sequence). With 8 bases clipped from V and 8 bases from J, the junction kept 11 bases outside the gene matches. CDR3 coding DNA: TGCAGTTCCCAAGGCGGGACAGGGGACGAAAAACTGTTTTTT. Translated, it gives CSSQGGTGDEKLFF.

For this clonotype: A much more abundant neighbour one base away suggests this may be a read error. The V and J genes are TRBV5-1 and TRBJ2-6; no clear D gene. Germline V CDR1 and CDR2: SGHRS, YFSETQ. The V and J ends lost 7 bases and 0 bases respectively, with 17 bases between them. The length of the CDR3 is 17 residues. CDR3 sequence (DNA): TGCGCCAGCGGCAAACTTGGGGATCTCTCTGGGGCCAACGTCCTGACTTTC. As protein: CASGKLGDLSGANVLTF.

CDR3 coding DNA: TGTGCCAGCAGTCCGGGACAGGGGGCCGATGGCTACACCTTC. Amino acid sequence: CASSPGQGADGYTF. This chain connects TRBV2 to TRBJ1-2; 12 positions agree with TRBD1. The CDR3 runs to 14 residues. Germline V gene lookup returns CDR1 SNHLY and CDR2 FYNNEI. Unmatched junction bases numbered 4, after V lost 5 bases and J lost 6 bases.

The genes are TRBV29-1 and TRBJ2-1, with TRBD1 matching over 10 bases. Trimming cost V 7 bases and J 10 bases; bases outside gene matches: 10. This CDR3 has 13 residues. Germline V CDR1 and CDR2: SQVTM, ANQGSEA. The CDR3 loop is CSAGHLDRGEQFF. The CDR3 DNA is TGCAGCGCGGGACACCTGGACAGGGGGGAGCAGTTCTTC.